Listed below are T cell receptor beta chains from one sample, sequenced in a study of T-cell reconstitution after alpha-beta-depleted transplantation in children. TCRdb re-called the PCR reads with MiXCR, one entry per CDR3 protein. Among about 340,000 distinct CDR3 sequences listed, 15% to 20% were seen once. Material: PBMCs, mostly from graft donor cells, obtained 360 days after TCRalphabeta/CD19-depleted stem cell transplant. Receptors were obtained from a male patient aged 2 to 10 who had a stem cell transplant for acute lymphoblastic leukemia, so the T cells may come from the graft donor. CDR3s include the opening cysteine and the closing phenylalanine or tryptophan. D genes are given only for firm matches. Clone size is stated in some rows and not others, as once, few, many or a class when expanded.

v_gene	j_gene	d_gene	abundance	CDR3nt	CDR3aa
TRBV7-3	TRBJ2-4	-	-	TGTGCCAGCAGCCCCGGGACTTCCAACATTCAGTACTTC	CASSPGTSNIQYF
TRBV12-3/TRBV12-4	TRBJ2-1	-	many	TGTGCCAGCAGGCGGGTCGGTTGGGGCTCCTACAATGAGCAGTTCTTC	CASRRVGWGSYNEQFF
TRBV12-3/TRBV12-4	TRBJ2-6	-	-	TGTGCCAGCAGTTTACGGGTGATAAACTCTGGGGCCAACGTCCTGACTTTC	CASSLRVINSGANVLTF
TRBV6-2/TRBV6-3	TRBJ2-3	TRBD2	-	TGTGCCAGCAGTCTGAGACTAGCGGGAACGCAGTATTTT	CASSLRLAGTQYF
TRBV25-1	TRBJ2-4	-	few	TGTGCCAGCAAGGGTAGCGAAAACATTCAGTACTTC	CASKGSENIQYF
TRBV5-1	TRBJ2-2	-	few	TGCGCCAGCAGGAGGGATCCTGTCGGGGAGCTGTTTTTT	CASRRDPVGELFF
TRBV28	TRBJ2-3	TRBD1	many	TGTGCCAGCAGTTTCGGACAGGTCCCCACAGATACGCAGTATTTT	CASSFGQVPTDTQYF
TRBV29-1	TRBJ2-3	-	-	TGCAGCGTTGAAGATGAATGGGGTGAGGGCCCCACAGATACGCAGTATTTT	CSVEDEWGEGPTDTQYF
TRBV3-1	TRBJ1-4	TRBD1	few	TGTGCCAGCAGCCAAGAGCTCCAAGGGGACAGGGTTACCGAACTCCATAATGAAAAACTGTTTTTT	CASSQELQGDRVTELHNEKLFF
TRBV30	TRBJ2-3	TRBD2	-	TGTGCCTGGAGTGTGACTAGCGGAACAGATACGCAGTATTTT	CAWSVTSGTDTQYF
TRBV11-3	TRBJ2-1	-	few	TGTGCCAGCAGCTTAGATCTGGTAGGGCCCGGCGCGGATGAGCAGTTCTTC	CASSLDLVGPGADEQFF
TRBV28	TRBJ1-3	-	few	TGTGCCAGCAGTCTCCCCCCACAGGCCTCTGGAAACACCATATATTTT	CASSLPPQASGNTIYF
TRBV14	TRBJ2-7	TRBD2	few	TGTGCCAGCAGCCAAGTTGGCGGGAGCGACTTAATCTACGAGCAGTACTTC	CASSQVGGSDLIYEQYF
TRBV25-1	TRBJ1-1	-	many	TGTGCCAGCAGTGTGCCAGGTCACACTGAAGCTTTCTTT	CASSVPGHTEAFF
TRBV5-1	TRBJ1-1	-	-	TGCGCCAGCAGCTGGGAGGGCAGGAACACTGAAGCTTTCTTT	CASSWEGRNTEAFF
TRBV29-1	TRBJ2-1	-	few	TGCAGCGTTGTGGTGAGGAGCTCCTACAATGAGCAGTTCTTC	CSVVVRSSYNEQFF
TRBV5-1	TRBJ1-4	-	-	TGCGCCAGCAGCTTGGCCCCAGGGGTAGATGAAAAACTGTTTTTT	CASSLAPGVDEKLFF